This T cell receptor (beta chain) was recorded in a study of stem cell transplantation in POMP-related autoinflammatory disease. Across the whole study: Through one year post-transplant, neutrophils and platelets were 100% of graft donor origin.

The study, taken as a whole, reports: In patients with PRAID, every analyzed T-cell subset tended to show lower diversity and higher clonality. Patients with PRAID showed a restricted number of unique TRB V-J gene pairings.

Assay: immunoSEQ multiplex PCR; the TCRdb copy retains only in-frame clones and omits some. The data contain tens of thousands of clones, about nine tenths of them singletons. Trimming at V came to 3 bases and at J to 4 bases, leaving 8 bases not matched to a gene. Germline CDR1 is LNHDA and CDR2 is SQIVND (reference sequence). CDR3 length: 16 amino acids. In regard to this clone: Antigen specificity is unknown.

This specimen was CD4+ T cells from PBMCs, taken after stem cell transplantation. The TCR comes from a human patient with POMP-related autoinflammation and immune dysregulation (PRAID). Some T cells may have come from the graft donor. V usage is TRBV19 and J usage is TRBJ2-1, with 8 nucleotides matching TRBD2. The CDR3 DNA reads TGTGCCAGTAGTATGGCACGGGGGGGAACTTACAATGAGCAGTTCTTC. This encodes CASSMARGGTYNEQFF.